The rows below give T cell receptor beta chains drawn from one sample of a study of T cells in lung cancer brain metastases. Clones were sequenced by immunoSEQ multiplex PCR, and TCRdb holds only the in-frame ones, with some missing. The sample has about 6,000 clones, about 80% seen once. Sample: tumor tissue from a brain metastasis. These receptors were collected from a man aged 50 or older with non-small cell lung cancer that had spread to the brain. Each CDR3 is given with its conserved first and last residue. A D gene is named only where the DNA matches it firmly. Part of the rows lack a size; the others show once, few, many or a class for expanded clones.

j_call v_call cdr3_length clone_size d_call cdr3_nt cdr3_aa
TRBJ2-5 TRBV5-4 17 . TRBD1 TGTGCCAGCAGCCCGAGGGGGCAGGCGCTGGTTGGGGAGACCCAGTACTTC CASSPRGQALVGETQYF
TRBJ2-1 TRBV2 17 . TRBD2 TGTGCCAGCACCCAAGCTGGCGGGGGGGCTTCCTACAATGAGCAGTTCTTC CASTQAGGGASYNEQFF
TRBJ2-3 TRBV7-9 16 . TRBD2 TGTGCCAGCAGCTTAAGCACTAGCGGGAGGAAAGATACGCAGTATTTT CASSLSTSGRKDTQYF
TRBJ1-6 TRBV18 15 . . TGTGCCAGCTCACCTACGAGCTCCTATAATTCACCCCTCCACTTT CASSPTSSYNSPLHF
TRBJ1-2 TRBV4-1 14 few . TGCGCCAGCAGCCAAGAACCAGGGCGAGATGGCTACACCTTC CASSQEPGRDGYTF
TRBJ1-1 TRBV19 15 . . TGTGCCAGTAGTATTGGGGGGGGTGGTAATACTGAAGCTTTCTTT CASSIGGGGNTEAFF
TRBJ1-2 TRBV28 12 once . TGTGCCAGCAGTTACAGCAACTATGGCTACACCTTC CASSYSNYGYTF
TRBJ2-2 TRBV27 12 once . TGTGCCAGCAGTGAGGGGTCCAATGAGCTGTTTTTT CASSEGSNELFF
TRBJ2-5 TRBV2 12 once . TGTGCCAGCAGTGAACTTCGGGAGACCCAGTACTTC CASSELRETQYF
TRBJ1-1 TRBV27 15 . TRBD1 TGTGCCAGCAGTTCATTGGGACAGGGCGACACTGAAGCTTTCTTT CASSSLGQGDTEAFF
TRBJ1-5 TRBV11-1 16 . TRBD1 TGTGCCAGTAGCTTGTTATGGGACAGGGTGGATCAGCCCCAGCATTTT CASSLLWDRVDQPQHF
TRBJ1-1 TRBV5-1 14 . . TGCGCCAGCAGCTCGCTGGGAGGGGACACTGAAGCTTTCTTT CASSSLGGDTEAFF
TRBJ1-1 TRBV15 12 . . TGTGCCACCAAGGGGGTAGACACTGAAGCTTTCTTT CATKGVDTEAFF
TRBJ1-5 TRBV19 16 . . TGTGCCAGTAGTATTCGGCAGGGTGTAAGCAATCAGCCCCAGCATTTT CASSIRQGVSNQPQHF
TRBJ2-1 TRBV19 14 once . TGTGCCAGTACCGACCGGGGGCCCTACAATGAGCAGTTCTTC CASTDRGPYNEQFF
TRBJ2-3 TRBV27 16 once TRBD2 TGTGCCAGCAGTTCGTTAGCGGGGGGATTCACAGATACGCAGTATTTT CASSSLAGGFTDTQYF
TRBJ2-3 TRBV11-2 19 once . TGTGCCAGCAGCGACTCGACCGGGACACCCAGACCCGTAGGGGATACGCAGTATTTT CASSDSTGTPRPVGDTQYF
TRBJ1-2 TRBV2 14 . . TGTGCCAGCAGTTTTGACAGGAATAACTATGGCTACACCTTC CASSFDRNNYGYTF
TRBJ2-5 TRBV4-2 14 . . TGTGCCAGCAGCCGGGGGTCCAACCAAGAGACCCAGTACTTC CASSRGSNQETQYF
TRBJ1-2 TRBV19 15 few TRBD1 TGTGCCAGTAGTGACGCTTGGACAGGGAGTTATGGCTACACCTTC CASSDAWTGSYGYTF
TRBJ1-1 TRBV6-6 12 . . TGTGCCAGCACATCGAGGACGGCTGAAGCTTTCTTT CASTSRTAEAFF
TRBJ2-5 TRBV15 15 . TRBD1 TGTGCCACCAGCCGGGACAGGGGTTGGGCAGAGACCCAGTACTTC CATSRDRGWAETQYF
TRBJ1-1 TRBV9 13 . . TGTGCCAGCAGCGAGGGGAGGAACACTGAAGCTTTCTTT CASSEGRNTEAFF